The source of this TCR beta chain is a study of cytomegalovirus exposure and HLA in healthy donors. Notes on the study in general: In a later analysis, V- and J-gene trimming of beta chains associated with a DCLRE1C missense variant, replicated independently. Relative to the approximately 700-donor mean, N-insertions were reportedly fewer in an Asian-associated ancestry cluster in a later analysis.

As for this clone: No antigen is known for it.

Looked up from germline, CDR1 is WNHNN and CDR2 is SYGVQD (reference sequence). The CDR3 length is 16 residues. The PCR used 60 Vbeta and 13 Jbeta primers. Profiled with immunoSEQ multiplex PCR; TCRdb holds only in-frame clones, not every one. The repertoire holds 140,000 or so clones, around 85% seen once, with over 1% in the top ten. V is TRBV10-1 and J is TRBJ2-5; TRBD2 agrees at 14 bases. The end of the DNA aligns better with TRBJ2-7, so the J call may be wrong. The TCR comes from a female donor in good health and CMV-seronegative. Sample: PBMCs. The CDR3 DNA sequence: TGCGCCAGCGATACTTTGGGACTAGCGGGAGACTACGAGCAGTACTTC. It yields the protein CASDTLGLAGDYEQYF.